This TCR beta chain was sequenced for a study of shared clonotypes between healthy human individuals. About this clone: Its target is unknown. One end of the junction varies from germline; a read error may be responsible.

Study-level findings and limits: Among non-shared clonotypes, generation probabilities were lower than among those shared by all four donors. Sorted-subset samples were not fully sequenced, rarefaction indicated. A small donor pool kept down the genetic and exposure-history diversity that was represented.

The germline V gene has CDR1 SGHTA and CDR2 FQGNSA. There are 12 residues in the CDR3. In the original workflow: Owing to the provision of junction-only sequences devoid of quality scores by immunoSEQ, filtering differed. Produced via immunoSEQ multiplex PCR; TCRdb's table is partial and in-frame only. The DNA was the basis for D and trimming; V, J and clone size are from that table. The profile covers a few million clones, with 80% to 95% appearing a single time and roughly 0.34% taken by the ten largest. Sequencing used naive CD4+ T cells from PBMCs. As to subset: CD45RA+ positively selected. The TCR was taken from a young man in good health. Some clones in this sample may be carry-over from other donors' samples. The V call is TRBV7-2, the J call TRBJ2-3; D is unresolved. Written as DNA, the CDR3 is TGTGCCGGCAGCCCTAGCACAGATACGCAGTATTTT. Translated, it gives CAGSPSTDTQYF.